This note documents a single T cell receptor beta chain sequence. This clone has more than one count but fewer than ten. Its specific antigen is unknown. No much larger clone is present one base from it, and per-base qualities are unavailable. The data stem from a study of vaccination effects on CD4 cells after COVID-19 (dated by TCRdb to between 2022 and 2023). Notes on the research overall: Post-vaccine samples across the study were collected a median of 72 days after the second dose, with a range of 14 to 241. The study compared SARS-CoV-2 spike-specific CD4+ TCR repertoires before and after mRNA vaccination in COVID-19 convalescent patients and infection-naive vaccine recipients. Altogether, about 10 COVID-19 convalescent patients and a few SARS-CoV-2-naive healthy vaccine recipients made up the full study. The Oncomine TCR Beta short-read assay on an Illumina iSeq 100 was used to sequence cultures from other donors in the study.

Compared with germline, V lacks 8 bases and J lacks 0 bases; bases without a gene match: 4. There are 15 amino acids in the CDR3, from cysteine to phenylalanine inclusive. The sequence is cut down to CDR3 DNA, 45 bases in frame from base 1. The germline V gene yields SGHRS for CDR1 and YFSETQ for CDR2. Libraries were made using the immunoSEQ multiplex PCR assay. DNA from the CD4+ T cells that had been cultured and isolated underwent TCR beta CDR3 sequencing. Under the source paper's analysis protocol: Non-productive TCR sequences were removed, reads were trimmed to the CDR3 region, and CDR3s of at least 7 amino acids were retained. The MANAFEST web app was used to pick out antigen-specific clonotypes by comparing their expansion in peptide wells with that in reference cultures. To be called positive, a clone needed expansion at FDR<0.05 compared with the reference and with all other wells, an odds ratio greater than 5, and a frequency greater than 0.1% in two replicate wells. Clonotypes significantly expanded in SARS-CoV-2 spike wells and in at least one common cold coronavirus spike condition were defined as cross-reactive. Levenshtein distance calculated with the stringdist R package was used to assess CDR3 similarity, and unrooted trees were constructed with ape in R 3.6.1. This is the immuneACCESS table as TCRdb keeps it, with only in-frame sequences that have V and J called. A part of the clones is gone; compared with another copy, unresolved V genes explain less than half, and the rest is unexplained. For V, J and clone size, that table is used; D and trimming come from the DNA. The sample table shows around 81,000 clones, and around four fifths are seen once. The ten largest account for 0.85% to 1.3% of the sample.

The ViraFEST assay stimulated PBMC with viral peptide pools and then used TCR sequencing to identify antigen-specific CD4+ T cell clonotypes by expansion. After more than 9 days of culture, CD4+ T cells were isolated with the EasySep CD4+ T cell isolation kit. Participants received two doses of either the BNT162b2 or the mRNA-1273 mRNA SARS-CoV-2 vaccine. None of the healthy vaccine recipients had a prior SARS-CoV-2 infection, which was confirmed by nucleocapsid antibody tests that came back negative both before and after vaccination. Each well held around 2 million PBMC cultured in IMDM containing 5% human AB serum, roughly 9.6 IU/ml IL-2 and gentamicin, along with about 9.5 ug/ml peptides. On days 3 and 7, half of the culture medium was replaced with fresh IL-2-containing medium. Unless otherwise noted, each peptide stimulation condition was cultured in triplicate wells. Using Ficoll-Paque Plus gradient centrifugation, PBMC were separated from whole blood and then either used fresh or cryopreserved at -140C. The overlapping peptide pools covered the spike proteins of SARS-CoV-2 as well as those of the common cold coronaviruses HCoV-NL63, HCoV-OC43 and HCoV-229E. The QIAamp micro DNA kit was used to extract genomic DNA from the cultured CD4+ T cells.

Study-wide findings and limitations: At late post-vaccination timepoints, both infection-induced and vaccine-induced clones showed marked clonal contraction, consistent with waning T cell responses. Among healthy vaccine recipients, nearly all vaccine-induced clones were SARS-CoV-2 mono-reactive, and just 1 of 255 was cross-reactive with common cold coronaviruses. The study was limited by a small number of convalescent patients, and early post-infection timepoints were lacking.

In this chain, TRBV5-1 is recombined with TRBJ2-1; TRBD1 agrees with 11 junctional bases. This sample comprised CD4+ T cells from PBMCs cultured with HCoV-OC43 spike peptides, obtained after COVID-19 vaccination. Per the publication, the cell subset or site label means: HCoV-OC43 spike overlapping peptide pool stimulation. The TCR sequence derives from a human donor who received a COVID-19 vaccine. CDR3 reads: CASKGQGDSYNEQFF. The DNA is as follows: TGCGCCAGTAAGGGACAGGGGGACTCCTACAATGAGCAGTTCTTC.